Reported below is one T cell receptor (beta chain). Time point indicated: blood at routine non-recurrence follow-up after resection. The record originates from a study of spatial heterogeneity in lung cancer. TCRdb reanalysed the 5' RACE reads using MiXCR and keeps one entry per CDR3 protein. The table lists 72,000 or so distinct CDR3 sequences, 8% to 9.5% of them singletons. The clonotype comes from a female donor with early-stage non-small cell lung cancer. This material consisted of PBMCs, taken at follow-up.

CDR3 nucleotides: TGTGCCAGCAGCGCGTCCAGGGGAGACACTGAAGCTTTCTTT. Its translation is CASSASRGDTEAFF. This chain uses TRBV9 with TRBJ1-1; a weak D match, TRBD1 (6 bases). Germline loops: CDR1 SGDLS, CDR2 YYNGEE. The germline V and J ends were trimmed by 3 bases and 3 bases, with 12 bases remaining between them. This CDR3 contains 14 residues.